This TCR beta chain is drawn from a study of blood T cell repertoires in COVID-19. Study-level information: Samples came from the United States, Italy and Spain, spanning acute and convalescent COVID-19.

There are 19 residues in the CDR3. Only in-frame clones appear in the TCRdb table, and some are missing; sequencing was by immunoSEQ multiplex PCR. The data show over 110,000 clones, about nine tenths seen once. The rearrangement joins TRBV21-1 to TRBJ1-2; the DNA was not used to check the table's D call, TRBD1. TRBV21-1 is a recognized pseudogene. The receptor was derived from a human donor in a cohort sampled during active COVID-19. The specimen was peripheral blood. In DNA, the CDR3 is TGTGCCAGCACCAATAGGCAGGGGGCACAAGATCCCCTGAACTATGGCTACACCTTC. It is translated as CASTNRQGAQDPLNYGYTF.